The T cell receptor (beta chain) described here comes from a study of blood T cell repertoires in COVID-19 (dated by TCRdb to about 2020). Notes on the research overall: The collaborator samples originated in the United States, Italy and Spain and spanned the acute and convalescent phases of COVID-19. The material from the prospective study consisted of cDNA or gDNA derived from T cells, B-cell-depleted T cells, or PBMCs. Deeply sampled blood TCRbeta repertoires from subjects exposed to, actively infected with, or recovered from COVID-19 were included in the dataset. The repertoires were made available in a free public database intended to serve as a resource for research on the immune response to SARS-CoV-2. Samples came from the ongoing ImmuneRACE study (first 160 participants) plus 1,254 subjects from 6 global collaborators. A de-identified subject ID, COVID-19 status, age in years and sex were almost always included in the sample metadata. HLA class I and class II types, where available, came from metadata supplied by the sample provider rather than from assay-based typing.

The immunoSEQ Assay, a bias-controlled multiplex PCR, was used to amplify TCRbeta CDR3 regions from genomic DNA. The authors processed their data as follows. Nucleated cell counts per sample were estimated from amplification of reference gene primers within the assay. To quantify the absolute abundance of each unique TCRbeta CDR3 rearrangement, sequence reads were collapsed and filtered. For each sample, productive Simpson clonality was calculated by taking the square root of Simpson's diversity index across productive rearrangements. As stored in TCRdb, this immuneACCESS dataset retains in-frame rearrangements with V and J assigned. A fraction of the clones does not appear; measured against another copy, unresolved V genes explain less than half of the discrepancy, and the remainder lacks a known reason. V, J and clone size were drawn from that table, and D and trimming were deduced from the DNA. The sample yields just under 65,000 clones; around 80% were counted once. The ten largest clones take up over 12% of the sample.

One collaborating source in Seattle enrolled patients while the patients were actively infected and followed the patients over time throughout the course of disease. The collaborating institutions used their own protocols to collect whole blood in K2EDTA tubes. For TCRbeta analysis, collaborators shipped samples in one of three forms: frozen whole blood, isolated PBMCs, or DNA extracted from either of those sample types. On this clone: Its antigen is currently not known. Per-base quality was not reported, and no clone a single base away is much larger than it.

Study-wide conclusions, independent of this receptor: The amount of clinical and demographic metadata varied by source and participant and was provided uncurated.

The TCR comes from a man aged 55-75 years with COVID-19, enrolled during active disease. The sequencing input was peripheral blood.

The DNA sequence is given as TGTGCCAGCTCTGAGGACAGGGATACGCAGTATTTT. Translated, it gives CASSEDRDTQYF. The sequence links TRBV18 to TRBJ2-3, and 7 junction bases match TRBD1. The germline V gene encodes CDR1 KGHSH and CDR2 LQKENI. Counted from cysteine to phenylalanine, this CDR3 has 12 amino acids. Only the CDR3 region is kept as DNA, spanning 36 bases read in frame from base 1. Ends trimmed: V by 6 bases, J by 6 bases; bases unmatched to a gene: 3.